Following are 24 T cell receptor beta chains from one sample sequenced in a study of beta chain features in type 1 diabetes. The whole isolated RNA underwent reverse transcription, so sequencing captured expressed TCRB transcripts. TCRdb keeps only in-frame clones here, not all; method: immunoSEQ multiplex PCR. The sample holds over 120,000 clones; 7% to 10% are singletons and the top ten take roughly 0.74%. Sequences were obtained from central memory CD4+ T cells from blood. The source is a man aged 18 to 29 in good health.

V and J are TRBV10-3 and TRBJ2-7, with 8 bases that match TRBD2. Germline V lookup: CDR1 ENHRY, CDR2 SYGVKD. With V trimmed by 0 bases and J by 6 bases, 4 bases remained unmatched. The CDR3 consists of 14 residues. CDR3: CAISESWTSREQYF. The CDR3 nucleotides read TGTGCCATCAGTGAGTCTTGGACTAGCCGCGAGCAGTACTTC.

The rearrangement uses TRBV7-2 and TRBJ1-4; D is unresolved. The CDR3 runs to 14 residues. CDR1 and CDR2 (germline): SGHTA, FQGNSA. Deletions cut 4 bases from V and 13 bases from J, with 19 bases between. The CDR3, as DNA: TGTGCCAGCAGCTCCCCCGGGGATTGGTCAGCACTGTTTTTT. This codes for CASSSPGDWSALFF.

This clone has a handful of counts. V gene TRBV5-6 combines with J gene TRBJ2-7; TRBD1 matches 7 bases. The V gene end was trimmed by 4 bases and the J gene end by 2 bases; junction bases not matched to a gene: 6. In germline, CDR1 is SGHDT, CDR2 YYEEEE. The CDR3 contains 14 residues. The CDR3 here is CASSVGQLTYEQYF. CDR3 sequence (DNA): TGTGCCAGCAGCGTGGGACAGTTAACCTACGAGCAGTACTTC. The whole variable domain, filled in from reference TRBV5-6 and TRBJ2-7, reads DAGVTQSPTHLIKTRGQQVTLRCSPKSGHDTVSWYQQALGQGPQFIFQYYEEEERQRGNFPDRFSGHQFPNYSSELNVNALLLGDSALYLCASSVGQLTYEQYFGPGTRLTVT.

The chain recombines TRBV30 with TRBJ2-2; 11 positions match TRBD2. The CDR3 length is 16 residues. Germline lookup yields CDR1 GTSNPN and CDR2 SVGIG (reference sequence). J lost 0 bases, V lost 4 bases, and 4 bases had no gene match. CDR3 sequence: CAWKVAGGANTGELFF. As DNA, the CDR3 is TGTGCCTGGAAAGTAGCGGGGGGGGCGAACACCGGGGAGCTGTTTTTT. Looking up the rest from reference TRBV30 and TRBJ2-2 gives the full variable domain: SQTIHQWPATLVQPVGSPLSLECTVEGTSNPNLYWYRQAAGRGLQLLFYSVGIGQISSEVPQNLSASRPQDRQFILSSKKLLLSDSGFYLCAWKVAGGANTGELFFGEGSRLTVL.

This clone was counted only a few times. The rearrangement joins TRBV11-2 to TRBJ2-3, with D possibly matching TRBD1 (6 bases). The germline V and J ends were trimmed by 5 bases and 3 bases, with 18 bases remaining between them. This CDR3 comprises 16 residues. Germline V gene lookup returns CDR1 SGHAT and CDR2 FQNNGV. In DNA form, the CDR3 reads TGTGCCAGCAGCCCCGGGCGCTTCACAGGGACAGATACGCAGTATTTT. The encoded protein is CASSPGRFTGTDTQYF. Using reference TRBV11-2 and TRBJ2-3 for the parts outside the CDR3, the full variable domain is EAGVAQSPRYKIIEKRQSVAFWCNPISGHATLYWYQQILGQGPKLLIQFQNNGVVDDSQLPKDRFSAERLKGVDSTLKIQPAKLEDSAVYLCASSPGRFTGTDTQYFGPGTRLTVL.

The CDR3 DNA sequence: TGTGCCAGCCTCCGCACAGATACGCAGTATTTT. It yields the protein CASLRTDTQYF. The rearrangement links TRBV7-2 to TRBJ2-3; the D is unclear. The CDR3 runs to 11 residues. The V gene's germline CDR1 is SGHTA and CDR2 FQGNSA. The V gene lost 8 bases and the J gene lost 1 base, with 4 bases spanning the gap.

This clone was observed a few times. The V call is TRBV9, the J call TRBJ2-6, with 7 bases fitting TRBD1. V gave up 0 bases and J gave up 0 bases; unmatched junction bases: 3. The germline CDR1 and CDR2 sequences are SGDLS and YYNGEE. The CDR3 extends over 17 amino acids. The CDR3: CASSVDQGDSGANVLTF. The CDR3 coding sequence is TGTGCCAGCAGCGTAGACCAGGGGGACTCTGGGGCCAACGTCCTGACTTTC.

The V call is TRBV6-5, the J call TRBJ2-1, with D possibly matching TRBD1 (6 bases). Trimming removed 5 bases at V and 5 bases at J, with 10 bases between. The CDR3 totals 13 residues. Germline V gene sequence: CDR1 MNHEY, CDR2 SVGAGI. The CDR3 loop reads CASSQQGNNEQFF. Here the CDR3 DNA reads TGTGCCAGCAGTCAACAGGGAAACAATGAGCAGTTCTTC.

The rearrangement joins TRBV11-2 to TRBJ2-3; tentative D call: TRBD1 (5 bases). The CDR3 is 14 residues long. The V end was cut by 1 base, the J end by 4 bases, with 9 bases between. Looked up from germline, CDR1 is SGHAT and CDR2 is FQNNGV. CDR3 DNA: TGTGCCAGCAGCTTAGGGCAGGGCGCAGATACGCAGTATTTT. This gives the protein CASSLGQGADTQYF. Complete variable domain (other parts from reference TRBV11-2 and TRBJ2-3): EAGVAQSPRYKIIEKRQSVAFWCNPISGHATLYWYQQILGQGPKLLIQFQNNGVVDDSQLPKDRFSAERLKGVDSTLKIQPAKLEDSAVYLCASSLGQGADTQYFGPGTRLTVL.

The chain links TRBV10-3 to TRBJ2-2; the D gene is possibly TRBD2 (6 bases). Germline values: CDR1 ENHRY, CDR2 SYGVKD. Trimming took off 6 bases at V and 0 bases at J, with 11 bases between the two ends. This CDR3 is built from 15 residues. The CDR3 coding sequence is TGTGCCATCAGGGAGACTAGGACGAACACCGGGGAGCTGTTTTTT. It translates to CAIRETRTNTGELFF.

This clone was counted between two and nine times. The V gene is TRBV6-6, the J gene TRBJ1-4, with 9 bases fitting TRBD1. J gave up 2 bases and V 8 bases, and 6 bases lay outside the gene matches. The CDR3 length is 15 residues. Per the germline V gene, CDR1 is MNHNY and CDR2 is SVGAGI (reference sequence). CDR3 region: CASSGQGSTNEKLFF. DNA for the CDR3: TGTGCCAGCTCGGGACAGGGATCGACTAATGAAAAACTGTTTTTT.

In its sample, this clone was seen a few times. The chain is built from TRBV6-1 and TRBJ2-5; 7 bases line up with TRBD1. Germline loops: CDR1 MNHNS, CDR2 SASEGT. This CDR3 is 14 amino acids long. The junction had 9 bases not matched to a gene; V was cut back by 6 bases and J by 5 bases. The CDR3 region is CASRATGAGETQYF. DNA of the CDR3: TGTGCCAGCAGAGCCACAGGGGCGGGCGAGACCCAGTACTTC.

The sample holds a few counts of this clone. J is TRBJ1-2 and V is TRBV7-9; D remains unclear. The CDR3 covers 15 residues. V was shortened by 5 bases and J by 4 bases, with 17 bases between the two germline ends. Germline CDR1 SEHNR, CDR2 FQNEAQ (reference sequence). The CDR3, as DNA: TGTGCCAGCAGCCCCCCGCCCCCGGTTTCCTATGGCTACACCTTC. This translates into CASSPPPPVSYGYTF.

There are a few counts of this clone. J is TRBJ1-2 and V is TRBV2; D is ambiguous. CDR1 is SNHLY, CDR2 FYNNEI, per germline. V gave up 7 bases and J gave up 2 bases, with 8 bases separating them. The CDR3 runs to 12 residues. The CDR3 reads CASTLSNYGYTF. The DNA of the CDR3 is TGTGCCAGCACTCTGTCGAACTATGGCTACACCTTC.

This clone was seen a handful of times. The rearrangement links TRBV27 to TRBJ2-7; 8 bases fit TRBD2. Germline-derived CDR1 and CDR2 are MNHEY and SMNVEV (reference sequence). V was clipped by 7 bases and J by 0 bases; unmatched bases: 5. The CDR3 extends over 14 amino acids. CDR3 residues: CASTLRGGSYEQYF. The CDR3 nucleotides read TGTGCCAGCACTCTCCGGGGGGGCTCCTACGAGCAGTACTTC.

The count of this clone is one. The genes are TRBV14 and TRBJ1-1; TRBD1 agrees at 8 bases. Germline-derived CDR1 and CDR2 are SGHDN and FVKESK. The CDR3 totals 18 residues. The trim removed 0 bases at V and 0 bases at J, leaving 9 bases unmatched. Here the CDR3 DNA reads TGTGCCAGCAGCCAAGATTCGGTTAACAGGGGGTTGAACACTGAAGCTTTCTTT. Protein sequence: CASSQDSVNRGLNTEAFF.

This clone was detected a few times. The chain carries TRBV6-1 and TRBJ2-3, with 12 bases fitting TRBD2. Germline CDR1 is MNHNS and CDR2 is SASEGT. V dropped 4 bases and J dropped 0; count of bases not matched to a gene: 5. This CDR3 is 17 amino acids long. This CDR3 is CASSAPGLAGSTDTQYF. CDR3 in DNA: TGTGCCAGCAGTGCCCCGGGACTAGCGGGTAGCACAGATACGCAGTATTTT.

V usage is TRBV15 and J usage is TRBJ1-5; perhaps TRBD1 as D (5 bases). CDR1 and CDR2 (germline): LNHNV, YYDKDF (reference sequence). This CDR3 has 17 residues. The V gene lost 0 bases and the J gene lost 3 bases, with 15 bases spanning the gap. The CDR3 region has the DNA TGTGCCACCAGCAGAGATCTGAGTCAGGGCGACAATCAGCCCCAGCATTTT. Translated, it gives CATSRDLSQGDNQPQHF.

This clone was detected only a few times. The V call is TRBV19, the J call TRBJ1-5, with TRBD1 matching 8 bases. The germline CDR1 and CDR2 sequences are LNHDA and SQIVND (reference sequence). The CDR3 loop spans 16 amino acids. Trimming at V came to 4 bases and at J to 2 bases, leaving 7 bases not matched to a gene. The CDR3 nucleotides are TGTGCCAGTAGTAATCAGGGGGCGCGTGGCAATCAGCCCCAGCATTTT. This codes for CASSNQGARGNQPQHF.

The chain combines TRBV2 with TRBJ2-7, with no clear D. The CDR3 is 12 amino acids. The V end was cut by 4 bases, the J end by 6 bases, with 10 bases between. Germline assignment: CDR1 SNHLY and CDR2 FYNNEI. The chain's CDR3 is CASSVPGREQYF. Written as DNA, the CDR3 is TGTGCCAGCAGTGTCCCAGGTCGCGAGCAGTACTTC. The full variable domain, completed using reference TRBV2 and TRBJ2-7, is EPEVTQTPSHQVTQMGQEVILRCVPISNHLYFYWYRQILGQKVEFLVSFYNNEISEKSEIFDDQFSVERPDGSNFTLKIRSTKLEDSAMYFCASSVPGREQYFGPGTRLTVT.

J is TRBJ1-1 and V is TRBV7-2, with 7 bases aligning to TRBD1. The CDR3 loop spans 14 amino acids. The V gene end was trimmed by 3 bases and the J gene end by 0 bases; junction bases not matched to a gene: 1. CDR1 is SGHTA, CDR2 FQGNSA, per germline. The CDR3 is CASSFQGVNTEAFF. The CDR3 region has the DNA TGTGCCAGCAGCTTTCAGGGGGTGAACACTGAAGCTTTCTTT.

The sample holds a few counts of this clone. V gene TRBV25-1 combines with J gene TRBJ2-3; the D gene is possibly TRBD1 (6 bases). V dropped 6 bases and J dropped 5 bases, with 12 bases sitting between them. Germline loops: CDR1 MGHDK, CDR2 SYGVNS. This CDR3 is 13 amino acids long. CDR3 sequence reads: CASRVDSKDTQYF. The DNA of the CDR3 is TGTGCCAGCAGGGTGGACAGTAAAGATACGCAGTATTTT.

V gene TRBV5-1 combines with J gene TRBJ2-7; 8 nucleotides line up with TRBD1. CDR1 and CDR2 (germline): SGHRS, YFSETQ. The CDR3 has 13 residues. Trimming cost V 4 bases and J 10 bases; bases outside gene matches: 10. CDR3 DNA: TGCGCCAGCAGCACAGACAGGGGTATGAAACAGTACTTC. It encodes CASSTDRGMKQYF.

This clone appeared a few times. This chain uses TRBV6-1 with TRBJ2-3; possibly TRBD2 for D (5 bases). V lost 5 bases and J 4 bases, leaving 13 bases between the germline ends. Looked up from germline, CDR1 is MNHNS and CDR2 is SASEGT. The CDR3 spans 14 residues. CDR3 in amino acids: CASSSTSWADTQYF. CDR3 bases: TGTGCCAGCAGTAGTACTAGTTGGGCAGATACGCAGTATTTT.